Sequencing of this TCR beta chain was carried out in a study of blood T cell repertoires in COVID-19. Whole-study context: COVID-19 samples, acute and convalescent, were from the United States, Italy and Spain.

Data came from immunoSEQ multiplex PCR; TCRdb stores just in-frame clones and leaves some out. The sample includes approximately 260,000 clones, roughly 86% seen only once; the top ten take 1.9%. In germline, CDR1 is SGHRS, CDR2 YFSETQ. CDR3 length: 16 residues. V was shortened by 7 bases and J by 10 bases, with 24 bases between the two germline ends. The material sequenced was PBMCs or T cells enriched from blood (not recorded which). V is TRBV5-1 and J is TRBJ1-6; a weak D match, TRBD1 (6 bases). The TCR was taken from a woman in her sixties or seventies who had recovered from COVID-19. The CDR3 sequence is CASSTTPERGASPLHF. The CDR3 nucleotides read TGCGCCAGCTCGACAACCCCGGAGCGGGGGGCCTCACCCCTCCACTTT.